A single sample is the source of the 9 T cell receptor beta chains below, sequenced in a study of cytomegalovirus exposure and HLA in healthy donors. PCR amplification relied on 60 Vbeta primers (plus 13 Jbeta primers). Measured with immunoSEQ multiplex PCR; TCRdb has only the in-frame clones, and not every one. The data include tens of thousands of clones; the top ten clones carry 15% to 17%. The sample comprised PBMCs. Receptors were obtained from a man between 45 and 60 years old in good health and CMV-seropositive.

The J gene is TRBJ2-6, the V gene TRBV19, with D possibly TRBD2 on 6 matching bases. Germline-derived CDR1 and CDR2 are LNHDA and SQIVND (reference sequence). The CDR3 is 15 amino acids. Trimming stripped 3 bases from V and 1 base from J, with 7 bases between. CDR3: CASSISGSGANVLTF. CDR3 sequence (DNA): TGTGCCAGTAGTATTAGCGGATCTGGGGCCAACGTCCTGACTTTC.

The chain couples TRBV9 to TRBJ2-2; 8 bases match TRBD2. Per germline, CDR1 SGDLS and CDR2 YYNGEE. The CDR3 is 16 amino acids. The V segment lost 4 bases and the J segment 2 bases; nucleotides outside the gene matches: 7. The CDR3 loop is CASSTQGLVNTGELFF. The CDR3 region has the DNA TGTGCCAGCAGCACCCAGGGACTAGTAAACACCGGGGAGCTGTTTTTT.

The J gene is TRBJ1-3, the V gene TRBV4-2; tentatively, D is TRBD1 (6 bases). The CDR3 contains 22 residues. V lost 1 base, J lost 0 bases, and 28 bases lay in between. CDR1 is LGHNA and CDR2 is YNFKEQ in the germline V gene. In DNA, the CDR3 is TGTGCCAGCAGCCAAGGCAGGGGTACCAGGGCCGAGTCTTGGAGCTCTGGAAACACCATATATTTT. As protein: CASSQGRGTRAESWSSGNTIYF.

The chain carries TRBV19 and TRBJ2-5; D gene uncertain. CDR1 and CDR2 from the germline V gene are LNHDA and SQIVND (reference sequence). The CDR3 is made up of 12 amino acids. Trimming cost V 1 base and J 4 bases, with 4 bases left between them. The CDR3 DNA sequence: TGTGCCAGTAGTATAGGAGGAGAGACCCAGTACTTC. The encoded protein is CASSIGGETQYF.

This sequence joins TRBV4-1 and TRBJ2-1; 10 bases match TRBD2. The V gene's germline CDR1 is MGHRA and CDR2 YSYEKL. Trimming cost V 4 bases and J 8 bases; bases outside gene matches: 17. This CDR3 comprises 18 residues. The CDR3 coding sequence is TGCGCCAGCAGCCTCCCTGCGGGCAGCGGGAGGGCCAGGGATGAGCAGTTCTTC. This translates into CASSLPAGSGRARDEQFF.

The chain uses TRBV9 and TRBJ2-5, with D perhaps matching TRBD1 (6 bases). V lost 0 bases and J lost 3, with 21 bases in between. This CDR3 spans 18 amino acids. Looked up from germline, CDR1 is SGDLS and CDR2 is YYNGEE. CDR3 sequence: CASSVGSGHPAGEETQYF. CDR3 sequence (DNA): TGTGCCAGCAGCGTAGGCTCGGGACACCCCGCTGGGGAAGAGACCCAGTACTTC.

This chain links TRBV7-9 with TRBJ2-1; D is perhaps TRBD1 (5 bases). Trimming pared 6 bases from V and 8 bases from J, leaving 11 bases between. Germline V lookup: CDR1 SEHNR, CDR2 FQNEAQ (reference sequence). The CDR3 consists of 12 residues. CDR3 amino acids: CASRPEGDEQFF. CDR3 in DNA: TGTGCCAGCAGACCCGAAGGGGATGAGCAGTTCTTC.

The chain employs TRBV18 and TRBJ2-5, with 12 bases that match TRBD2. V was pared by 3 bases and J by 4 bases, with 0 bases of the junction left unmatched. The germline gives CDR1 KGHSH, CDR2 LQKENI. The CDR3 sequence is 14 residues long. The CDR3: CASSPGLAGETQYF. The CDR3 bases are TGTGCCAGCTCACCGGGACTAGCGGGAGAGACCCAGTACTTC.

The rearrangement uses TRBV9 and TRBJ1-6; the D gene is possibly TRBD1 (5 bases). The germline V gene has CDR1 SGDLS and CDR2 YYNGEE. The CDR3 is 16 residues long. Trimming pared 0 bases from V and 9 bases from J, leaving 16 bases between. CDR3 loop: CASSVGSGTYGSPLHF. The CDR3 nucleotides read TGTGCCAGCAGCGTAGGGTCCGGGACTTATGGTTCACCCCTCCACTTT.